The 13 T cell receptor beta chains given below trace back to one sample, sequenced in a study of blood T cell repertoires in COVID-19. Sequenced by immunoSEQ multiplex PCR; TCRdb stores in-frame clones only, minus some. The sample contains roughly 3,500 clones, 70% of which appear only once. The specimen was peripheral blood. Every receptor here comes from a man aged 65 to 85 with active COVID-19.

The V gene is TRBV19, the J gene TRBJ2-7; 7 positions agree with TRBD1. The CDR3 is 16 residues long. CDR1 LNHDA and CDR2 SQIVND come from the germline V gene (reference sequence). The V segment lost 3 bases and the J segment 3 bases; nucleotides outside the gene matches: 11. The CDR3 DNA follows: TGTGCCAGTAGTATCAACCACCGGGACAGCCGCTACGAGCAGTACTTC. Its protein is CASSINHRDSRYEQYF. Full variable domain (missing parts from reference TRBV19 and TRBJ2-7): DGGITQSPKYLFRKEGQNVTLSCEQNLNHDAMYWYRQDPGQGLRLIYYSQIVNDFQKGDIAEGYSVSREKKESFPLTVTSAQKNPTAFYLCASSINHRDSRYEQYFGPGTRLTVT.

The V call is TRBV7-9, the J call TRBJ1-3, with D unclear. The CDR3 sequence is 13 residues long. V was trimmed by 3 bases and J by 2 bases, leaving 5 bases between them. Germline-derived CDR1 and CDR2 are SEHNR and FQNEAQ (reference sequence). The CDR3 spells CASSFIPGNTIYF. The CDR3, as DNA: TGTGCCAGCAGCTTCATTCCTGGAAACACCATATATTTT.

The chain employs TRBV7-3 and TRBJ2-5; tentative D call: TRBD1 (6 bases). V lost 2 bases and J lost 1, with 11 bases in between. The germline CDR1 and CDR2 sequences are SGHTA and FQGTGA. The CDR3 runs to 15 residues. DNA for the CDR3: TGTGCCAGCAGCTTATTACCGGACAGCCAAGAGACCCAGTACTTC. Residues: CASSLLPDSQETQYF.

This chain links TRBV15 with TRBJ1-1; D not certain. The CDR3 contains 14 residues. V was pared by 6 bases and J by 0 bases, with 11 bases between. Germline V gene sequence: CDR1 LNHNV, CDR2 YYDKDF (reference sequence). This CDR3 reads CATRQNILNTEAFF. The CDR3 nucleotides are TGTGCCACCAGGCAAAACATTTTGAACACTGAAGCTTTCTTT.

The chain recombines TRBV25-1 with TRBJ1-4; TRBD1 matches 7 bases. The CDR3 spans 15 residues. Germline V gene data show CDR1 as MGHDK and CDR2 as SYGVNS. The V gene end was trimmed by 5 bases and the J gene end by 3 bases; junction bases not matched to a gene: 6. CDR3 DNA sequence: TGTGCCAGCAGTCAACAGGGGCACGCTAATGAAAAACTGTTTTTT. This sequence encodes CASSQQGHANEKLFF.

The J gene is TRBJ1-6, the V gene TRBV2, with D possibly matching TRBD1 (6 bases). The CDR3 loop spans 13 amino acids. From germline, CDR1 is SNHLY and CDR2 FYNNEI. The germline V and J ends were trimmed by 8 bases and 5 bases, with 10 bases remaining between them. CDR3 bases: TGTGCCAGCTGGACAGCAGATAATTCACCCCTCCACTTT. Protein: CASWTADNSPLHF.

This chain links TRBV6-6 with TRBJ1-1; 10 bases align to TRBD1. Germline V gene lookup returns CDR1 MNHNY and CDR2 SVGAGI (reference sequence). The CDR3 sequence is 15 residues long. The V and J ends lost 6 bases and 7 bases, in that order; junction bases with no gene match: 11. CDR3 protein: CASRPLDRGQVEAFF. The CDR3 DNA follows: TGTGCCAGCAGACCTCTAGACAGGGGGCAGGTTGAAGCTTTCTTT.

By share, this clone ranks as large (0.1 to 1%). The gene calls are TRBV18 and TRBJ1-3; no definite D call. This CDR3 comprises 13 residues. Germline V gene data show CDR1 as KGHSH and CDR2 as LQKENI. Trimming left V 4 bases short and J 10 bases short, with 14 bases between. CDR3 sequence reads: CASSRESGETIYF. DNA for the CDR3: TGTGCCAGCTCACGCGAATCCGGGGAGACCATATATTTT.

V usage is TRBV6-1 and J usage is TRBJ2-2, with 12 bases that match TRBD2. Germline CDR1 is MNHNS and CDR2 is SASEGT. The CDR3 runs 17 residues. V was pared by 3 bases and J by 4 bases, with 6 bases of the junction left unmatched. The CDR3 sequence: CASSDAPLAGGTGELFF. The CDR3 DNA is TGTGCCAGCAGTGATGCCCCACTAGCGGGAGGCACCGGGGAGCTGTTTTTT.

V is TRBV5-1 and J is TRBJ2-2, with D tentatively TRBD1 (5 bases). The CDR3 spans 15 residues. Trimming pared 2 bases from V and 0 bases from J, leaving 8 bases between. Germline V gives CDR1 SGHRS, CDR2 YFSETQ. As DNA, the CDR3 is TGCGCCAGCAGCTTTAGGGGTACGAACACCGGGGAGCTGTTTTTT. Translation gives CASSFRGTNTGELFF.

The rearrangement links TRBV19 to TRBJ2-7; D possibly corresponds to TRBD1 (6 bases). Germline V gene lookup returns CDR1 LNHDA and CDR2 SQIVND (reference sequence). The CDR3 spans 14 residues. V lost 9 bases to trimming and J lost 7 bases, with 22 bases between them. CDR3 region: CASNEGDKQWEQYF. As DNA, the CDR3 is TGTGCCAGCAACGAAGGGGACAAGCAGTGGGAGCAGTACTTC.

This clone rates as medium-sized. This chain uses TRBV6-5 with TRBJ1-4; a possible D gene is TRBD1 (5 bases). Trimming removed 0 bases at V and 7 bases at J, with 12 bases between. Germline values: CDR1 MNHEY, CDR2 SVGAGI. CDR3 length: 15 amino acids. The CDR3, as DNA: TGTGCCAGCAGTTACTCCACAGGTAGTGCTGAAAAACTGTTTTTT. Protein sequence: CASSYSTGSAEKLFF.

The chain combines TRBV29-1 with TRBJ2-5; 8 bases align to TRBD1. The CDR3 spans 14 residues. From germline, CDR1 is SQVTM and CDR2 ANQGSEA. Trimming took 7 bases from V and 4 from J; bases not matched to a gene: 11. This chain's CDR3 is CSDTGGPTGETQYF. The CDR3 coding sequence is TGCAGCGATACAGGGGGACCCACCGGAGAGACCCAGTACTTC.